This TCR beta chain was obtained from a study of Ad26.COV2.S vaccination and SARS-CoV-2 variants. This clone has more than one count but fewer than ten. Here immunoSEQ multiplex PCR was the method, and the copy in TCRdb shows in-frame clones only, minus some. Of about 350,000 clones in the sample, 85% to 90% are singletons; the top ten hold about 4.6%. Treatment noted: about 20 received Ad26.COV2.S at low or high dose, single or two shots; a few received placebo; per-sample allocation not given. Sample collection was performed on day 63 after the first vaccine or placebo injection. Vaccination employed an Ad26 vector expressing the Wuhan-strain SARS-CoV-2 spike. Between the trimmed V and J ends, which lost 4 bases and 2 bases, there was a span of 6 bases. The CDR3 has 11 residues. Germline loops: CDR1 GTSNPN, CDR2 SVGIG (reference sequence).

The specimen comprised peripheral blood, sampled in a trial of Ad26.COV2.S vaccine versus placebo. This TCR was recovered from a person between 18 and 59 years old who received the Ad26.COV2.S COVID-19 vaccine or a placebo. V and J are TRBV30 and TRBJ2-7; D is perhaps TRBD1 or TRBD2 (5 bases each). DNA for the CDR3: TGTGCCTGGAAGGGACCCTACGAGCAGTACTTC. It is translated as CAWKGPYEQYF.